This record concerns one T cell receptor (beta chain) sequence. Germline V gene lookup returns CDR1 SGHTA and CDR2 FQGNSA. The CDR3 sequence is 14 residues long. V was pared by 3 bases and J by 5 bases, with 11 bases between. The source of the sample is a study of control samples from healthy donors and cancer patients. The table came from immunoSEQ multiplex PCR; TCRdb's copy has only in-frame clones and leaves some out. The sample contains 150,000 or so clones, around 95% of which appear only once. This sequence was found in a man aged 40-49 years in good health. The chain carries TRBV7-2 and TRBJ1-3; D is unclear. The source material was blood. The CDR3 DNA reads TGTGCCAGCAGCTTTGACGGTCGGCGAAACACCATATATTTT. This gives the protein CASSFDGRRNTIYF. The full variable domain, its missing parts supplied by reference TRBV7-2 and TRBJ1-3, is GAGVSQSPSNKVTEKGKDVELRCDPISGHTALYWYRQSLGQGLEFLIYFQGNSAPDKSGLPSDRFSAERTGGSVSTLTIQRTQQEDSAVYLCASSFDGRRNTIYFGEGSWLTVV.